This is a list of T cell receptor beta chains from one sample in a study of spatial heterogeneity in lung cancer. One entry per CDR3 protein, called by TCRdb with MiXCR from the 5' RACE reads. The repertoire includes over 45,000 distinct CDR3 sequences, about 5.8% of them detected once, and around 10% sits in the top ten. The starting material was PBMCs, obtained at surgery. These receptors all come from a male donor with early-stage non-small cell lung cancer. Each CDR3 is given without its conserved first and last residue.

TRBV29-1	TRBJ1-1	SVEGDSLYNTEAF
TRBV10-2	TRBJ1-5	ASSSLQGGQPQH
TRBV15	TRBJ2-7	ATSRDPHGSYEQY
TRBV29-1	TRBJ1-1	SVTGQFNTEAF
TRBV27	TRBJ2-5	ASSPNPTSGKETQY
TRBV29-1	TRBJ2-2	SVAGTSGRDTGELF
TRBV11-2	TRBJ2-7	ASSLDRAGSYEQY
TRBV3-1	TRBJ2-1	ASSQEYSGRAGEQF
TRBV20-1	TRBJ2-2	SAAWGSGSITGELF
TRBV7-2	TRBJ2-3	ASSPKTSGATDTQY
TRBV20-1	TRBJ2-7	SAHSSDSGYRY
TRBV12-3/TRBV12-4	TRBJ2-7	ASRGTGIAQY
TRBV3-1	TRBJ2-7	ASSQDGRDNEQY
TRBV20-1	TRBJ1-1	SAIPLGWQGTEAF
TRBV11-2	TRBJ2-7	ASSDSGRADEQY
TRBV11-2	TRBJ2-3	ASSLTGATDTQY
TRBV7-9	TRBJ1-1	ASSGVGRNTEAF
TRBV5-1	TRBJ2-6	ASTPQTGANVLT
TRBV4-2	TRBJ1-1	ASSQDPQSGWTF
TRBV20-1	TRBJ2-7	SAGKGSYEQY
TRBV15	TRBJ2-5	ATSRAGDQETQY
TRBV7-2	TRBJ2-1	ASSSSSSGFNEQF
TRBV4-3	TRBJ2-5	ASSQEGETQY
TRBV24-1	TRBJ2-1	ATSGARDSYNEQF
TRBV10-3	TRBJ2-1	AISESTPPSYNEQF
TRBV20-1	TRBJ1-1	SAERGFTEAF
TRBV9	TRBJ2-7	ASSVGLAAGHIYEQY
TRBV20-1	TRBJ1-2	SVDRQDYGYT
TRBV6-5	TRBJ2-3	ASSYSGLADNTDTQY
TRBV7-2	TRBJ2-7	ASSLGLGYEQY
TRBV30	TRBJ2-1	AWSPMTSGYNEQF
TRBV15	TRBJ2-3	ATSRDSRGADTQY
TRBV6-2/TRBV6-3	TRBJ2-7	ASSYSLIVRGYEQY
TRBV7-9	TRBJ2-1	ASSLGTGTRSRGEQF
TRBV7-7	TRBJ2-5	ASSLGTPVGGAETQY
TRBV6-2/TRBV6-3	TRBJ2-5	ASSILTAAQETQY
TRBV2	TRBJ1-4	ASTGTGNEKLF
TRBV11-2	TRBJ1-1	ASSADRNTEAF
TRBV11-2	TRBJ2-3	ASSKRTGSGTDTQY
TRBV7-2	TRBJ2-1	ASSIGTSSYNEQF
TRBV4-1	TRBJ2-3	ASSQVVGGKDTQY
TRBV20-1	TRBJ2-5	SAGQLGARGETQY
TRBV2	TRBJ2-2	ASSPRTGDGELF
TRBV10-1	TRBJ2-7	ASSDGISLEQY
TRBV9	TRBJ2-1	ASSLDRYNEQF
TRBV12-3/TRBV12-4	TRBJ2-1	ASSPTSGSINEQF
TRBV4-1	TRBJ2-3	ASSQDSLGGASTDTQY
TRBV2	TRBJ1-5	ASSVAGLVQPQH
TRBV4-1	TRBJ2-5	ASSPSGLGGETQY
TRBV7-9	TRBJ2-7	ASSYDRDRSYEQY
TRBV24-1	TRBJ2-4	ATSDLSLNIQY
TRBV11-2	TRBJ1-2	ASSLGHFYGYT
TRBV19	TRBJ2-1	ASSIRLAGGNEQF
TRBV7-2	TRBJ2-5	ASSPAGTGVQETQY
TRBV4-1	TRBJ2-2	ASSQDYSTGELF
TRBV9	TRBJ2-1	ASSVGTSSYNEQF
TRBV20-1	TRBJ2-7	SAKSDRDGEQY